These 30 T cell receptor beta chains came from one sample sequenced in a study of shared clonotypes between healthy human individuals. The protocol was immunoSEQ multiplex PCR, while the TCRdb copy is restricted to in-frame clones and leaves out a portion. The sample records 2 million to 3 million clones, roughly 93% being singletons. Sequencing was carried out using naive CD4+ T cells from PBMCs. The subset: CD45RA+ positively selected. These receptors all come from a man between 18 and 29 years old in good health. Some clones in this sample may be carry-over from other donors' samples.

As to this clone: The same CDR3 can be traced to other DNA sequences in this sample. This chain links TRBV28 with TRBJ1-1; TRBD1 might be the D (5 bases). The CDR3 has 13 residues. Germline CDR1 and CDR2: MDHEN and SYDVKM. The V end lost 6 bases, the J end lost 1 base, and 9 bases lay between the germline ends. In DNA form, the CDR3 reads TGTGCCAGCAGCCCCGGACAGAACACTGAAGCTTTCTTT. This codes for CASSPGQNTEAFF.

Here the CDR3 DNA reads TGTGCCAGCAGTTACTCCCCCCCAGGGGAGCAGTACTTC. Its protein product is CASSYSPPGEQYF. The chain couples TRBV6-6 to TRBJ2-7; tentative D call: TRBD1 (5 bases). Germline assignment: CDR1 MNHNY and CDR2 SVGAGI (reference sequence). Trimming took 0 bases from V and 7 from J, leaving 10 bases between them. CDR3 length: 13 amino acids.

Turning to this clone: Distinct nucleotide sequences in the sample also encode this CDR3. The V call is TRBV20-1, the J call TRBJ1-4; D uncertain. CDR1 is DFQATT, CDR2 SNEGSKA, per germline (reference sequence). V lost 6 bases to trimming and J lost 8 bases, with 10 bases between them. This CDR3 contains 11 residues. The CDR3 DNA is TGCAGTGCCCCTGGCGGGGAAAAACTGTTTTTT. It yields the protein CSAPGGEKLFF.

The rearrangement joins TRBV5-6 to TRBJ2-7, with a possible D match to TRBD2 (6 bases). The CDR3 has 16 residues. CDR1 and CDR2 from the germline V gene are SGHDT and YYEEEE. The germline V and J ends were trimmed by 1 base and 3 bases, with 17 bases remaining between them. The CDR3 DNA is TGTGCCAGCAGCTTGTCCCCCCGACGGGGGATCTACGAGCAGTACTTC. It encodes CASSLSPRRGIYEQYF.

V and J are TRBV4-3 and TRBJ2-7; 12 bases line up with TRBD2. This CDR3 comprises 18 residues. Unmatched junction bases numbered 16, after V lost 4 bases and J lost 6 bases. CDR1 and CDR2 from the germline V gene are LGHNA and YSLEER. The CDR3 region is CASSLRRLAGAGPGEQYF. The DNA for the CDR3 is TGCGCCAGCAGCCTCAGGAGACTAGCGGGAGCTGGGCCAGGCGAGCAGTACTTC.

The rearrangement uses TRBV5-1 and TRBJ2-7; 11 positions agree with TRBD2. The CDR3 spans 19 residues. CDR1 is SGHRS and CDR2 is YFSETQ in the germline V gene. J gave up 0 bases and V 5 bases, and 16 bases lay outside the gene matches. CDR3 sequence (DNA): TGCGCCAGCAGAAGTATATCCGGGACTAGCGGAGGAAGCTCCTACGAGCAGTACTTC. As protein: CASRSISGTSGGSSYEQYF.

The chain uses TRBV29-1 and TRBJ1-2, with a tentative D call TRBD1 (5 bases). The V end was cut by 4 bases, the J end by 8 bases, with 20 bases between. The CDR3 extends over 14 amino acids. Germline V gene data show CDR1 as SQVTM and CDR2 as ANQGSEA. CDR3: CSVAPGGRGEGYTF. DNA of the CDR3: TGCAGCGTTGCCCCCGGGGGTCGGGGAGAGGGCTACACCTTC.

The gene calls are TRBV6-5 and TRBJ1-2; 7 bases are a match to TRBD1. Germline values: CDR1 MNHEY, CDR2 SVGAGI. This CDR3 region has 13 residues. J was trimmed by 3 bases and V by 5 bases; bases with no gene match: 3. CDR3 amino acids: CASSITGDYGYTF. The CDR3 DNA reads TGTGCCAGCAGTATCACAGGGGACTATGGCTACACCTTC.

This rearrangement joins TRBV29-1 to TRBJ2-3; 8 positions match TRBD1. Unmatched junction bases numbered 6, after V lost 7 bases and J lost 0 bases. There are 14 residues in the CDR3. Germline V gene lookup returns CDR1 SQVTM and CDR2 ANQGSEA. The CDR3 protein is CSALDRASTDTQYF. The CDR3 coding sequence is TGCAGCGCTCTGGACAGGGCTAGCACAGATACGCAGTATTTT.

The chain recombines TRBV10-3 with TRBJ2-2; D not resolved. CDR1 ENHRY and CDR2 SYGVKD come from the germline V gene. CDR3 length: 17 amino acids. V lost 10 bases and J lost 5, with 26 bases in between. CDR3 in amino acids: CATQKLSAGLGTGELFF. Written as DNA, the CDR3 is TGTGCCACCCAAAAGCTCTCAGCAGGCCTGGGGACCGGGGAGCTGTTTTTT.

The chain is built from TRBV13 and TRBJ1-2, with TRBD1 as a possible D gene (5 bases). CDR1 is PRHDT and CDR2 is FYEKMQ in the germline V gene (reference sequence). Trimming took off 1 base at V and 1 base at J, with 16 bases between the two ends. This CDR3 spans 17 amino acids. DNA of the CDR3: TGTGCCAGCAGCTTAGTGGCCCTTCGACAGATTAACTATGGCTACACCTTC. Encoded protein: CASSLVALRQINYGYTF.

Comments on this clone: Other nucleotide sequences from this sample produce the same CDR3. The chain links TRBV28 to TRBJ1-2; unclear D gene. CDR1 is MDHEN and CDR2 is SYDVKM in the germline V gene. The CDR3 loop spans 12 amino acids. Trimming cost V 6 bases and J 0 bases, with 5 bases left between them. The DNA for the CDR3 is TGTGCCAGCAGCCGGGCTAACTATGGCTACACCTTC. Translated, it gives CASSRANYGYTF.

The chain couples TRBV28 to TRBJ1-1; TRBD1 might be the D (5 bases). CDR1 and CDR2 (germline): MDHEN, SYDVKM. This CDR3 region has 12 residues. The V and J ends lost 7 bases and 11 bases respectively, with 17 bases between them. The CDR3 nucleotides are TGTGCCAGCACCGAAGAGGGGCGCGGTGCTTTCTTT. Translated, it gives CASTEEGRGAFF.

CDR3 in amino acids: CASSPQTGKNTEAFF. The CDR3 coding sequence is TGTGCCAGCTCACCTCAGACAGGGAAGAACACTGAAGCTTTCTTT. The chain couples TRBV18 to TRBJ1-1, with 7 nucleotides matching TRBD1. V gave up 3 bases and J gave up 1 base; unmatched junction bases: 5. Germline loops: CDR1 KGHSH, CDR2 LQKENI. The CDR3 loop spans 15 amino acids.

The chain combines TRBV6-1 with TRBJ2-7; 9 bases fit TRBD1. In germline, CDR1 is MNHNS, CDR2 SASEGT. V dropped 6 bases and J dropped 0; count of bases not matched to a gene: 3. The CDR3 sequence is 14 residues long. Here the CDR3 reads CASRDRGTSYEQYF. CDR3 DNA: TGTGCCAGCAGGGACAGGGGAACCTCCTACGAGCAGTACTTC.

This clone has just a few counts. This rearrangement joins TRBV29-1 to TRBJ1-2; D unclear. The CDR3 spans 14 residues. Germline V lookup: CDR1 SQVTM, CDR2 ANQGSEA. Between the trimmed V and J ends, which lost 4 bases and 6 bases, there was a span of 18 bases. The DNA for the CDR3 is TGCAGCGTTGGCACAGCCGACTCTAGGGATGGCTACACCTTC. Amino acids: CSVGTADSRDGYTF.

This clone was picked up one time. Distinct nucleotide sequences in the sample also encode this CDR3. The gene calls are TRBV6-1 and TRBJ1-4; 7 nucleotides agree with TRBD1. The V gene's germline CDR1 is MNHNS and CDR2 SASEGT. The CDR3 totals 14 residues. J lost 5 bases, V lost 6 bases, and 6 bases had no gene match. This chain's CDR3 is CASRKGTANEKLFF. DNA for the CDR3: TGTGCCAGCAGGAAGGGGACAGCCAATGAAAAACTGTTTTTT.

The V call is TRBV11-2, the J call TRBJ1-2; TRBD1 might be the D (5 bases). The CDR3 consists of 15 residues. CDR1 is SGHAT and CDR2 is FQNNGV in the germline V gene. V was clipped by 8 bases and J by 5 bases, with 21 bases between them. CDR3 nucleotide sequence: TGTGCCAGCCGCGGGGGGATCGATGCGGGATATGGCTACACCTTC. Encoded protein: CASRGGIDAGYGYTF.

The chain recombines TRBV7-2 with TRBJ2-7; no reliable D call. Germline loops: CDR1 SGHTA, CDR2 FQGNSA. Between the trimmed V and J ends, which lost 5 bases and 6 bases, there was a span of 20 bases. There are 15 residues in the CDR3. The CDR3 nucleotides are TGTGCCAGCAGCAAACAGACTTCGACCTCTTCCGAGCAGTACTTC. Translated, it gives CASSKQTSTSSEQYF.

The rearrangement links TRBV28 to TRBJ2-3; 11 nucleotides align to TRBD1. Looked up from germline, CDR1 is MDHEN and CDR2 is SYDVKM. The CDR3 covers 16 residues. V lost 1 base and J lost 6; bases outside the gene matches: 6. The CDR3 DNA is TGTGCCAGCAGTTTATTTGGACAGGGGGCACAGGATACGCAGTATTTT. This encodes CASSLFGQGAQDTQYF. Combining the CDR3 with reference TRBV28 and TRBJ2-3 gives the whole variable domain DVKVTQSSRYLVKRTGEKVFLECVQDMDHENMFWYRQDPGLGLRLIYFSYDVKMKEKGDIPEGYSVSREKKERFSLILESASTNQTSMYLCASSLFGQGAQDTQYFGPGTRLTVL.

The chain combines TRBV7-9 with TRBJ1-2; no reliable D call. Germline CDR1 SEHNR, CDR2 FQNEAQ (reference sequence). CDR3 size: 14 residues. Trimming cost V 2 bases and J 1 base, with 8 bases left between them. The CDR3 nucleotides read TGTGCCAGCAGCTTAAACACGATTAACTATGGCTACACCTTC. This gives the protein CASSLNTINYGYTF.

The V gene is TRBV28, the J gene TRBJ1-5; TRBD1 might be the D (5 bases). Trimming left V 6 bases short and J 6 bases short, with 15 bases between. The CDR3 is made up of 14 amino acids. Looked up from germline, CDR1 is MDHEN and CDR2 is SYDVKM. CDR3 sequence reads: CASRPGLDGQPQHF. DNA for the CDR3: TGTGCCAGCAGACCGGGACTAGATGGTCAGCCCCAGCATTTT.

This clone was detected only once. Within the sample, other DNA sequences also encode this same CDR3. This chain uses TRBV7-3 with TRBJ2-1; 8 nucleotides line up with TRBD2. Germline assignment: CDR1 SGHTA and CDR2 FQGTGA. The ends lost 5 bases at V and 0 bases at J; junction bases unmatched: 3. CDR3 length: 15 residues. The CDR3 DNA follows: TGTGCCAGCAGCCCAAGCGGGAGCTCCTACAATGAGCAGTTCTTC. Translation gives CASSPSGSSYNEQFF. Using reference TRBV7-3 and TRBJ2-1 for the parts outside the CDR3, the full variable domain is GAGVSQTPSNKVTEKGKYVELRCDPISGHTALYWYRQSLGQGPEFLIYFQGTGAADDSGLPNDRFFAVRPEGSVSTLKIQRTERGDSAVYLCASSPSGSSYNEQFFGPGTRLTVL.

Remarks on this clone: This sample includes further DNA sequences coding for the same CDR3. The V call is TRBV15, the J call TRBJ2-3; 9 bases match TRBD1. The trim removed 3 bases at V and 3 bases at J, leaving 4 bases unmatched. CDR1 and CDR2 from the germline V gene are LNHNV and YYDKDF (reference sequence). The CDR3 length is 15 residues. DNA of the CDR3: TGTGCCACCAGCAGGGGACAGGGCGGGACAGATACGCAGTATTTT. Protein product: CATSRGQGGTDTQYF. The full variable domain, completed using reference TRBV15 and TRBJ2-3, is DAMVIQNPRYQVTQFGKPVTLSCSQTLNHNVMYWYQQKSSQAPKLLFHYYDKDFNNEADTPDNFQSRRPNTSFCFLDIRSPGLGDTAMYLCATSRGQGGTDTQYFGPGTRLTVL.

V gene TRBV6-1 combines with J gene TRBJ2-7; D possibly corresponds to TRBD2 (5 bases). The V end was cut by 2 bases, the J end by 6 bases, with 17 bases between. This CDR3 is built from 15 residues. Germline V CDR1 and CDR2: MNHNS, SASEGT. The CDR3 DNA follows: TGTGCCAGCAGTGAATTCGTCCGTGGACTCGGCGAGCAGTACTTC. This gives the protein CASSEFVRGLGEQYF.

This sequence joins TRBV14 and TRBJ2-1; 8 bases match TRBD1. Germline CDR1 reads SGHDN; CDR2 reads FVKESK. The CDR3 has 11 amino acids. V trimming: 4 bases; J trimming: 10 bases; junction bases outside the gene matches: 0. In DNA form, the CDR3 reads TGTGCCAGCAGCCGGACAGGGGAGCAGTTCTTC. Its translation: CASSRTGEQFF. The whole variable domain, filled in from reference TRBV14 and TRBJ2-1, reads EAGVTQFPSHSVIEKGQTVTLRCDPISGHDNLYWYRRVMGKEIKFLLHFVKESKQDESGMPNNRFLAERTGGTYSTLKVQPAELEDSGVYFCASSRTGEQFFGPGTRLTVL.

This chain links TRBV14 with TRBJ2-2; TRBD1 matches 7 bases. The CDR3 runs to 17 residues. The V segment lost 0 bases and the J segment 3 bases; nucleotides outside the gene matches: 7. CDR1 and CDR2 from the germline V gene are SGHDN and FVKESK. CDR3 loop: CASSQDWNRGYTGELFF. The CDR3 DNA follows: TGTGCCAGCAGCCAAGATTGGAACAGGGGTTACACCGGGGAGCTGTTTTTT.

This clone is a singleton in its sample. This chain connects TRBV9 to TRBJ2-7; the D gene is possibly TRBD1 (5 bases). Germline V lookup: CDR1 SGDLS, CDR2 YYNGEE. V shed 4 bases and J shed 3 bases, with 17 bases lying between them. The CDR3 covers 15 residues. CDR3 region: CASSLQVGPYYEQYF. The CDR3 nucleotides read TGTGCCAGCAGCCTACAGGTAGGCCCTTACTACGAGCAGTACTTC.

The rearrangement uses TRBV14 and TRBJ2-7, with 8 bases matching TRBD1. V was clipped by 7 bases and J by 0 bases; unmatched bases: 5. Germline V lookup: CDR1 SGHDN, CDR2 FVKESK. This CDR3 is 14 amino acids long. CDR3 protein: CASNKQGGSYEQYF. The DNA of the CDR3 is TGTGCCAGCAATAAACAGGGGGGCTCCTACGAGCAGTACTTC.

This chain joins TRBV7-9 and TRBJ2-7; D may match TRBD1 or TRBD2 (6 bases each). Per germline, CDR1 SEHNR and CDR2 FQNEAQ (reference sequence). Trimming removed 4 bases at V and 7 bases at J, with 20 bases between. CDR3 length: 15 residues. The DNA of the CDR3 is TGTGCCAGCAGCTCTACCGGGACGGGGGCATTGGAGCAGTACTTC. This codes for CASSSTGTGALEQYF.